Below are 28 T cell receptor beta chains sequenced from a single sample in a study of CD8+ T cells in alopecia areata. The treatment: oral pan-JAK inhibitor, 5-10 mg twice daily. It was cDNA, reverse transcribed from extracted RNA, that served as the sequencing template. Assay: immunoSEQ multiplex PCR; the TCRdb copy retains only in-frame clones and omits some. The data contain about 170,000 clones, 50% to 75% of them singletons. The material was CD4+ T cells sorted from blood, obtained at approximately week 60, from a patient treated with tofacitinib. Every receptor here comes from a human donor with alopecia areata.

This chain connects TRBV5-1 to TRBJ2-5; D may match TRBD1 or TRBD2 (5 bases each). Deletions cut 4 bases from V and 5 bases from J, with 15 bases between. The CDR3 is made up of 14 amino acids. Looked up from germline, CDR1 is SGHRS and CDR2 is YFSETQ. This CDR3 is CASSPSDWGETQYF. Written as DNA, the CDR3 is TGCGCCAGCAGCCCTTCTGACTGGGGGGAGACCCAGTACTTC.

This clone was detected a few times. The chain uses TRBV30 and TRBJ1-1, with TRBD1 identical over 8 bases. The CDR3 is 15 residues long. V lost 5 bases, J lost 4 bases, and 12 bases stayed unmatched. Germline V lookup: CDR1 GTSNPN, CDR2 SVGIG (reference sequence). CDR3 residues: CAWARHQGAGTEAFF. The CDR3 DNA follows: TGTGCCTGGGCGAGACATCAGGGGGCAGGCACTGAAGCTTTCTTT.

As DNA, the CDR3 is TGTGCCAGCAGGAGGGAGGACAATGAGCAGTTCTTC. Translated: CASRREDNEQFF. V and J are TRBV27 and TRBJ2-1; D is perhaps TRBD2 (6 bases). Germline V gene sequence: CDR1 MNHEY, CDR2 SMNVEV (reference sequence). V was pared by 6 bases and J by 5 bases, with 8 bases between. This CDR3 region has 12 residues.

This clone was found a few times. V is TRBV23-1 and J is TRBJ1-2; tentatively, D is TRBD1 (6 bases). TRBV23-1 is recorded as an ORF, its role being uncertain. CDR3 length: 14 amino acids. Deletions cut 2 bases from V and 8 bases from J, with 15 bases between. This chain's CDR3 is CASSQLGQGYGYTF. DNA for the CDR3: TGCGCCAGCAGTCAACTGGGCCAGGGGTACGGCTACACCTTC.

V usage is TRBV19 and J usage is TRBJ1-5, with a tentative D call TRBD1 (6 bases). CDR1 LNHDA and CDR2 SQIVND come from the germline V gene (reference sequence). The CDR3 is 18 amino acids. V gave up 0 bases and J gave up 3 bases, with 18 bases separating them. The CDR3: CASSIDLRTALDNQPQHF. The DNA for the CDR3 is TGTGCCAGTAGTATAGATCTACGGACAGCGCTTGACAATCAGCCCCAGCATTTT.

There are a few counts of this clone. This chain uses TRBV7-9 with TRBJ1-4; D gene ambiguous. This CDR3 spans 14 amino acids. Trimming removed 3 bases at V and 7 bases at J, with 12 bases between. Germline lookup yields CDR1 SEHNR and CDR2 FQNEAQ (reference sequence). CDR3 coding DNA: TGTGCCAGCAGCTTTGGGTCATCTAGTGAAAAACTGTTTTTT. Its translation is CASSFGSSSEKLFF.

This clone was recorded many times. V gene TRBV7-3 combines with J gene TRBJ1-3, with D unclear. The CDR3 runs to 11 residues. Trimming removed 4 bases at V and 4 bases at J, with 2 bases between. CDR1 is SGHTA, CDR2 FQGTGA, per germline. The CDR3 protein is CASSSGNTIYF. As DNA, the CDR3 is TGTGCCAGCAGCTCCGGAAACACCATATATTTT.

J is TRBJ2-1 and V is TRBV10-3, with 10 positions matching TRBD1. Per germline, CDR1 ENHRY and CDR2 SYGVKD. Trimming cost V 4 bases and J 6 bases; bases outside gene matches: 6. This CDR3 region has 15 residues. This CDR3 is CAISGTGQGINEQFF. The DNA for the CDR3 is TGTGCCATCAGTGGGACGGGACAGGGGATCAATGAGCAGTTCTTC.

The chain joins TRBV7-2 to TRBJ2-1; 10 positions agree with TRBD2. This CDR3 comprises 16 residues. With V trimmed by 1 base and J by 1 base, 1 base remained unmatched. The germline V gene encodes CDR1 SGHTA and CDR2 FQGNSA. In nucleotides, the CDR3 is TGTGCCAGCAGCTTAGAGGGACTAGCGTCCTACAATGAGCAGTTCTTC. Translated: CASSLEGLASYNEQFF. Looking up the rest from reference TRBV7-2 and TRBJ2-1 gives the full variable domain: GAGVSQSPSNKVTEKGKDVELRCDPISGHTALYWYRQSLGQGLEFLIYFQGNSAPDKSGLPSDRFSAERTGGSVSTLTIQRTQQEDSAVYLCASSLEGLASYNEQFFGPGTRLTVL.

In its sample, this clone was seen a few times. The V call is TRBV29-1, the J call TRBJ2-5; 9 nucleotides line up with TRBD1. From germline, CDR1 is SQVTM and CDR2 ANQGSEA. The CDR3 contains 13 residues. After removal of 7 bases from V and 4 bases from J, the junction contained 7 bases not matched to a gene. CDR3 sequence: CSAQRQGGETQYF. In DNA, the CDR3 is TGCAGCGCCCAAAGACAGGGGGGAGAGACCCAGTACTTC.

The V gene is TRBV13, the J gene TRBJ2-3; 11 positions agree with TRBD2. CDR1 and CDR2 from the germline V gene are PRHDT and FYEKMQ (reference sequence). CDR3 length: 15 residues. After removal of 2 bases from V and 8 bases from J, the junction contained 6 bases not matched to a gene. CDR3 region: CASSLIAGGRGTQYF. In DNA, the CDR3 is TGTGCCAGCAGCTTAATAGCGGGGGGGCGCGGTACGCAGTATTTT.

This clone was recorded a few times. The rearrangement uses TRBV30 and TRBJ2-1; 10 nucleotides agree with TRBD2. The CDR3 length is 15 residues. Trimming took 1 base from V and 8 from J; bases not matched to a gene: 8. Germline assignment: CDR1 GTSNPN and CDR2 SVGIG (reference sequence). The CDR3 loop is CAWSEPAGGPHEQFF. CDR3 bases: TGTGCCTGGAGTGAACCAGCGGGGGGGCCCCATGAGCAGTTCTTC.

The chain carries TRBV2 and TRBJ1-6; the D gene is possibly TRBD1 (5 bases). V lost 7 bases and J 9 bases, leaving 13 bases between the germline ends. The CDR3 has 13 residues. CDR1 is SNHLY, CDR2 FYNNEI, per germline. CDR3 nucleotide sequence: TGTGCCAGCAACGCGGGGGTCAGTTCACCCCTCCACTTT. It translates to CASNAGVSSPLHF.

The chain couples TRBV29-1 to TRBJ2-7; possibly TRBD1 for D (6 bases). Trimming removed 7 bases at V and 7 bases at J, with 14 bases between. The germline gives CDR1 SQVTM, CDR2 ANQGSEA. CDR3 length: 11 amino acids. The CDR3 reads CSAKQGWEQYF. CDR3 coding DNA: TGCAGCGCTAAACAGGGTTGGGAGCAGTACTTC.

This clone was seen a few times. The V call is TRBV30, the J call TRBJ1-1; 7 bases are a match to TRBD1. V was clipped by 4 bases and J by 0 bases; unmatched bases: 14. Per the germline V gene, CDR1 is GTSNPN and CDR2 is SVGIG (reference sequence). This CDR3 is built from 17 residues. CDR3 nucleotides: TGTGCCTGGACCGTCGGAACCCGACAGGGACTGAACACTGAAGCTTTCTTT. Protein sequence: CAWTVGTRQGLNTEAFF.

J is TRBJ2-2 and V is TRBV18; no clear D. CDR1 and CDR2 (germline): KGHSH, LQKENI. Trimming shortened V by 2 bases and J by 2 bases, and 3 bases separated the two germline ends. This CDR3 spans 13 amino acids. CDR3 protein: CASSPSNTGELFF. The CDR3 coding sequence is TGTGCCAGCTCACCAAGCAACACCGGGGAGCTGTTTTTT.

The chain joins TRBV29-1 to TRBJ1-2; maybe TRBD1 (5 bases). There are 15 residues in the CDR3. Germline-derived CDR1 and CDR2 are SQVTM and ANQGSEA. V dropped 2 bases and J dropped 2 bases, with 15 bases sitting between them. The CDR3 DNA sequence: TGCAGCGTTGAACTCCATGGGACGGGGAACTATGGCTACACCTTC. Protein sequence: CSVELHGTGNYGYTF.

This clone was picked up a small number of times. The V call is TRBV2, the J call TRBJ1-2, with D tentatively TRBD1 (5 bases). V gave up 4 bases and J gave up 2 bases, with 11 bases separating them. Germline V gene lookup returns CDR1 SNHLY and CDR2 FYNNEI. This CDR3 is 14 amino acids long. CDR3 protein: CASSAQGSNYGYTF. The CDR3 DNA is TGTGCCAGCAGTGCCCAGGGCAGCAACTATGGCTACACCTTC.

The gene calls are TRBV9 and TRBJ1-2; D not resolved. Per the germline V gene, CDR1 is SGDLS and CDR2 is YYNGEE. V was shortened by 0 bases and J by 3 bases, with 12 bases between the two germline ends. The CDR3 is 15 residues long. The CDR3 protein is CASSVAVSSDYGYTF. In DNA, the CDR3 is TGTGCCAGCAGCGTAGCGGTATCTTCCGACTATGGCTACACCTTC.

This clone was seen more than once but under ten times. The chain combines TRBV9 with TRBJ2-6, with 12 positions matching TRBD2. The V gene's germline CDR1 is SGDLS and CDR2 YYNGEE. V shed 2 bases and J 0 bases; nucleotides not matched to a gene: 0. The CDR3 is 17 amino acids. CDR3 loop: CASSVTSGSSGANVLTF. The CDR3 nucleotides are TGTGCCAGCAGCGTGACTAGCGGGAGCTCTGGGGCCAACGTCCTGACTTTC.

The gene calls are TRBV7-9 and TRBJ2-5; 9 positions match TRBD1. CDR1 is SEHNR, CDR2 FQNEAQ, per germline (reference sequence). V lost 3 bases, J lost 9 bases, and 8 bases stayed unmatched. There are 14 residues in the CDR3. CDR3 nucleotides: TGTGCCAGCAGCTTTGGGGACAGGGATTCTCCCCAGTACTTC. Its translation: CASSFGDRDSPQYF.

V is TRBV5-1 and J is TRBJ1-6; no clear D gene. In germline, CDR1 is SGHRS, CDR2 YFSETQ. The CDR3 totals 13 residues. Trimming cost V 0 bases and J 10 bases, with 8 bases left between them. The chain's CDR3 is CASSLDSRSPLHF. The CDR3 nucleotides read TGCGCCAGCAGCTTGGATTCCAGGTCACCCCTCCACTTT.

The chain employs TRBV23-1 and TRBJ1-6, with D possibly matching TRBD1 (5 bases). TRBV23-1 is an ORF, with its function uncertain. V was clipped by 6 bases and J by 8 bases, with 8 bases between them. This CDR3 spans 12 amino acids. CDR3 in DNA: TGCGCCAGCAGCGCGGGGGATTCACCCCTCCACTTT. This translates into CASSAGDSPLHF.

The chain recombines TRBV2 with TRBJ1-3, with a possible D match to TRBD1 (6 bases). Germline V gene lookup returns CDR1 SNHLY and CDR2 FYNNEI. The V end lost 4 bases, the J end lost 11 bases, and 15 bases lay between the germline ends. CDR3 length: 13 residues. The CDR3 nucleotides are TGTGCCAGCAGTGCGGGGGACACTGAGGCCATATATTTT. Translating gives CASSAGDTEAIYF.

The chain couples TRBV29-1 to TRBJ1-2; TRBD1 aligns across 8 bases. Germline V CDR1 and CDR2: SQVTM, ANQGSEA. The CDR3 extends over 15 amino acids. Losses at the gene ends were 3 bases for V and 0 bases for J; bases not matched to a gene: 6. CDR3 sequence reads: CSVEGGQGTNYGYTF. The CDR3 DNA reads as TGCAGCGTTGAGGGTGGACAGGGAACTAACTATGGCTACACCTTC.

The CDR3: CASSLSIPTDTQYF. The CDR3, as DNA: TGTGCCAGCAGCCTTAGCATCCCCACAGATACGCAGTATTTT. The rearrangement links TRBV9 to TRBJ2-3; D is undetermined. Germline V CDR1 and CDR2: SGDLS, YYNGEE. Trimming took 4 bases from V and 2 from J, leaving 11 bases between them. The CDR3 sequence is 14 residues long.

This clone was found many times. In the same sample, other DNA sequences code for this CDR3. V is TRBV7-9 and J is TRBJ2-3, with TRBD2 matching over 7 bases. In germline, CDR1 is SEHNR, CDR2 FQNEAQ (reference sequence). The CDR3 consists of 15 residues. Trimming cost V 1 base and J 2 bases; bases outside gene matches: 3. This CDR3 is CASSLGGGVTDTQYF. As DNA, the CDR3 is TGTGCCAGCAGCTTAGGCGGGGGAGTCACAGATACGCAGTATTTT.

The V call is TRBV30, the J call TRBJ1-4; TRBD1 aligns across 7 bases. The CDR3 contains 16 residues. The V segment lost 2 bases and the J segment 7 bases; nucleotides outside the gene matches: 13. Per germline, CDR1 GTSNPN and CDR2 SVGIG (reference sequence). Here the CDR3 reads CAWSPDRVGITEKLFF. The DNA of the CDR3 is TGTGCCTGGAGTCCCGACAGGGTGGGGATAACTGAAAAACTGTTTTTT.